Below, one T cell receptor beta chain is given with its context. Its target is unknown. This CDR3 contains 16 residues. Trimming cost V 0 bases and J 0 bases, with 9 bases left between them. Germline V CDR1 and CDR2: LGHNA, YNFKEQ. These data originate in a study of OX40 agonist ivuxolimab in advanced cancers. Across the study: Patients with prior anti-PD-1, anti-PD-L1 or anti-CTLA-4 therapy were eligible; 40% had some.

Study-level points and caveats: The CD4+ and CD8+ T cells in the blood had expanded clonally by week 6 at 0.1 to 3.0 mg/kg.

Only in-frame clones appear in the TCRdb table, and some are missing; sequencing was by immunoSEQ multiplex PCR. Among approximately 90,000 clones listed, about 90% were seen once. Sequences were derived from CD4+ or CD8+ T cells sorted from blood, sampled in a trial of the OX40 agonist ivuxolimab. The chain joins TRBV4-2 to TRBJ1-3; D unresolved. The sequence derives from an adult with an advanced solid tumor such as melanoma, head and neck, liver or kidney cancer. For the CDR3, the DNA is TGTGCCAGCAGCCAAGAGCCACGACGCTCTGGAAACACCATATATTTT. Translating gives CASSQEPRRSGNTIYF.